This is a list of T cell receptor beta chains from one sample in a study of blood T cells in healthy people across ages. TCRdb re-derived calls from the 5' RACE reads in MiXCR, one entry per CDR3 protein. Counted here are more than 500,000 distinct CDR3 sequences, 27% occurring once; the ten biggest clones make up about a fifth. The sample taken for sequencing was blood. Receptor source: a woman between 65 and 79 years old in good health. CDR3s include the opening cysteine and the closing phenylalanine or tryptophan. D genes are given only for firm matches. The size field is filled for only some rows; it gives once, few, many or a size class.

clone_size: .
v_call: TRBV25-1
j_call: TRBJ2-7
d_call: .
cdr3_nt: TGTGCCAGCAGTGACCAATTGAGCTCCTACGAGCAGTACTTC
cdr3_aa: CASSDQLSSYEQYF

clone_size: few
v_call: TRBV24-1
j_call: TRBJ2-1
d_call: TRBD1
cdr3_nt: TGTGCCACCAGTGATGCCCTATACGGGACAGGACACAATGAGCAGTTCTTC
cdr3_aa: CATSDALYGTGHNEQFF

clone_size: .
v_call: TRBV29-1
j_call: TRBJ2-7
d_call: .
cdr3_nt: TGCAGCGTTGAAAGTAACTACGAGCAGTACTTC
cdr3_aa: CSVESNYEQYF

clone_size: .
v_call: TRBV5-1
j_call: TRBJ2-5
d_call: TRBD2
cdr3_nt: TGCGCCAGCAGCTTGACTAGCGGGGACCAAGAGACCCAGTACTTC
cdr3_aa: CASSLTSGDQETQYF

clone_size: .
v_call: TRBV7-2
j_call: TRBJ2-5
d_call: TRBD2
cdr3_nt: TGTGCCAGCAGCATCGCCCAGCGGGGGGCGACTTTGCTGGAGACCCAGTACTTC
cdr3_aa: CASSIAQRGATLLETQYF

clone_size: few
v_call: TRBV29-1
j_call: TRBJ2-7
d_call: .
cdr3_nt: TGCAGCGTTGCCCCAGGGGACCACGAGCAGTACTTC
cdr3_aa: CSVAPGDHEQYF

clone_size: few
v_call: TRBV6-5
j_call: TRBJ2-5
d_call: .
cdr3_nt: TGTGCCAGCAGTGTCAGACCGGGGGGCGGAGAGACCCAGTACTTC
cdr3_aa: CASSVRPGGGETQYF

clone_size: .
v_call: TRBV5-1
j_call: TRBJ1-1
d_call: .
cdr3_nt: TGCGCCAGCAGCAGTTTGCCGGGGGGGCTCAAAACTGAAGCTTTCTTT
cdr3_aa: CASSSLPGGLKTEAFF

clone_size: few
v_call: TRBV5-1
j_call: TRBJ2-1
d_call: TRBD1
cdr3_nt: TGCGCCAGCAGCTTCCAGACAGGGGCCTCCTACAATGAGCAGTTCTTC
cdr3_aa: CASSFQTGASYNEQFF

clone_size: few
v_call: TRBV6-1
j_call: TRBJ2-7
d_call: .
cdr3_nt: TGTGCCAGCAGTAGAGACAGTCGAACTACGGGACGAAGCTCCTACGAGCAGTACTTC
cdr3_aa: CASSRDSRTTGRSSYEQYF

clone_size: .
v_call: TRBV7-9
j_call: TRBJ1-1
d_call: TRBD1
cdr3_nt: TGTGCCAGCAGCAAGGGACAGGGGGCTGGGATGAACACTGAAGCTTTCTTT
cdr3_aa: CASSKGQGAGMNTEAFF

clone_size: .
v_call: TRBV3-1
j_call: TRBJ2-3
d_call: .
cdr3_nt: TGTGCCAGCAGCCAAGATGTCCCGCAAGGATCAGATACGCAATATTTT
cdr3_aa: CASSQDVPQGSDTQYF

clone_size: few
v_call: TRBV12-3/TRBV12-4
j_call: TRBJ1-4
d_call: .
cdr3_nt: TGTGCCAGCAGTCGACAGGTTTTTGGGGAAAAACTGTTTTTT
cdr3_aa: CASSRQVFGEKLFF

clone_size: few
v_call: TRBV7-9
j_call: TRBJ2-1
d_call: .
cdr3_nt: TGTGCCAGCAGCTTAGTGACAGCCCTGAGCTCCTACAATGAGCAGTTCTTC
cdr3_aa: CASSLVTALSSYNEQFF

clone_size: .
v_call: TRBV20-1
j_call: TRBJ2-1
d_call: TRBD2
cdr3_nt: TGCAGTGCTAGCGGCGAGCGGGGGGAGGGATCCTACAATGAGCAGTTCTTC
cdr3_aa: CSASGERGEGSYNEQFF

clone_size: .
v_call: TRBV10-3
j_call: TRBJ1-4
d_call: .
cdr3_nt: TGTGCCATCAGTGAGACGAACGGGGACGAAAAACTGTTTTTT
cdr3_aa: CAISETNGDEKLFF

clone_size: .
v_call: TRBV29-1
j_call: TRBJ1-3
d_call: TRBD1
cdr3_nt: TGCAGCGTCCCAGGGACAGGCAACTCTGGAAACACCATATATTTT
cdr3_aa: CSVPGTGNSGNTIYF